What follows is one TCR beta chain and its context. The entry originates in a study of blood T cell repertoires in COVID-19. Looking at the study overall: In each case, the material was cDNA or gDNA derived from T cells, B-cell-depleted T cells, or PBMCs.

Libraries were prepared by immunoSEQ multiplex PCR; TCRdb keeps only in-frame clonotypes and omits some of them. This table has about 170,000 clones, about 88% appearing once. Deletions cut 5 bases from V and 7 bases from J, with 23 bases between. From germline, CDR1 is SGHVS and CDR2 FQNEAQ. There are 16 residues in the CDR3. This rearrangement joins TRBV7-8 to TRBJ1-1; D possibly corresponds to TRBD1 (6 bases). The receptor's source is a woman older than 75 in a cohort sampled during active or convalescent COVID-19. The specimen sequenced was peripheral blood. CDR3 in DNA: TGTGCCAGCAGCCGTTCCCTGACGGGGGGCGAAGGTGAAGCTTTCTTT. It yields the protein CASSRSLTGGEGEAFF.